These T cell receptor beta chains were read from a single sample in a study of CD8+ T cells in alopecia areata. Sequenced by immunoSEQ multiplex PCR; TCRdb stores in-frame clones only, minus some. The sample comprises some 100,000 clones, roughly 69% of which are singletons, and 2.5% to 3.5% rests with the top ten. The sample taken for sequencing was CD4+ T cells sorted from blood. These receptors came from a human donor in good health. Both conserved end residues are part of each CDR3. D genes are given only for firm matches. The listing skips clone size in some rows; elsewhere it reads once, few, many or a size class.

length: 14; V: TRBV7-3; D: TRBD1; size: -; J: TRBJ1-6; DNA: TGTGCCAGCAGCGGACAGGGGGCAAGTTCACCCCTCCACTTT; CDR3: CASSGQGASSPLHF
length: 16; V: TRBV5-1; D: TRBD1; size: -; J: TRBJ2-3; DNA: TGCGCCAGCAGCGGCTCCGGGACAGGGCTCGCAGATACGCAGTATTTT; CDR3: CASSGSGTGLADTQYF
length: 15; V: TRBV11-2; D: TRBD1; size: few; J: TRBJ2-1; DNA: TGTGCCAGCAGCTTACTACAGGGGGCGAGGAATGAGCAGTTCTTC; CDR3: CASSLLQGARNEQFF
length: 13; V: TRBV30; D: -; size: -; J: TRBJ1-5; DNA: TGTGCCCTACGAACGGATAGCAATCAGCCCCAGCATTTT; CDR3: CALRTDSNQPQHF
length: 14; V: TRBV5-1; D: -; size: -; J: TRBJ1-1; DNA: TGCGCCAGCAGCCTCGACAGGATAGGCACTGAAGCTTTCTTT; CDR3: CASSLDRIGTEAFF
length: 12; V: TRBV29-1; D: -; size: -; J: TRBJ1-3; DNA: TGCAGCGGTTCAGTGGCTGGAAACACCATATATTTT; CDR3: CSGSVAGNTIYF
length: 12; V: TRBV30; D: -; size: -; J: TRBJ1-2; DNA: TGTGCCTGGAGTGTAACGACCCGGGACTACACCTTC; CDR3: CAWSVTTRDYTF
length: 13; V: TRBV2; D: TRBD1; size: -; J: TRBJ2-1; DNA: TGTGCCAGCAGCACCACAGGGGGCTGGGAGCAGTTCTTC; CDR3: CASSTTGGWEQFF
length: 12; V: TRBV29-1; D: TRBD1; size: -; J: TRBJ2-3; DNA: TGCAGCGCGGGGACAGGGCCAGATACGCAGTATTTT; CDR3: CSAGTGPDTQYF
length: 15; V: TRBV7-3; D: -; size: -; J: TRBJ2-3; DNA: TGTGCCAGCAGCTTACAGGGTTTAAGCACAGATACGCAGTATTTT; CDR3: CASSLQGLSTDTQYF
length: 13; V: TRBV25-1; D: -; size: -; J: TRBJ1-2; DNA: TGTGCCAGCAGTTTCGGGGGGGCAAATGGCTACACCTTC; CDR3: CASSFGGANGYTF
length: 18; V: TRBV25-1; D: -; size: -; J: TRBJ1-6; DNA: TGTGCCAGCAGTGAAAACGACTGGGGCGGCTCCTATAATTCACCCCTCCACTTT; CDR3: CASSENDWGGSYNSPLHF
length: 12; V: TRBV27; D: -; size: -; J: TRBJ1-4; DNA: TGTGCCAGCAGCCCGCTGGGCGAAAAACTGTTTTTT; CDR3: CASSPLGEKLFF
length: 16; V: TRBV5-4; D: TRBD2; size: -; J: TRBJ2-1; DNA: TGTGCCAGCAGCTTGGGAGGACTAGCGGGGGGGCTTGAGCAGTTCTTC; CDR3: CASSLGGLAGGLEQFF
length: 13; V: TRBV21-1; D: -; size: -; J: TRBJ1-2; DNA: TGTGCCAGCAGCAATGGTCGAGACTATGGCTACACCTTC; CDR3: CASSNGRDYGYTF
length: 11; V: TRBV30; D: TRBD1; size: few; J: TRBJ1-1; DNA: TGTGCCTCATCGACAGGGCCTGAAGCTTTCTTT; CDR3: CASSTGPEAFF
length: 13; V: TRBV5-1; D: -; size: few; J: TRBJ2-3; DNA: TGCGCCAGCAGCTTGTCGGTGACAGATACGCAGTATTTT; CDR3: CASSLSVTDTQYF
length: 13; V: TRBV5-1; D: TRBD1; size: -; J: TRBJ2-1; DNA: TGCGCCAGCAGGGGGGACCTTGACAGGGGTCAGTTCTTC; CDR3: CASRGDLDRGQFF
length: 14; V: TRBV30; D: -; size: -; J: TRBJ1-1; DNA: TGTGCCTGGAGTGTCAGTCGGATGAACACTGAAGCTTTCTTT; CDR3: CAWSVSRMNTEAFF
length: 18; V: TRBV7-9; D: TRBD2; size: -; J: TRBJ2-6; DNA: TGTGCCAGCAACGACCCCGGACTAGCCCTCTCTGGGGCCAACGTCCTGACTTTC; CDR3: CASNDPGLALSGANVLTF
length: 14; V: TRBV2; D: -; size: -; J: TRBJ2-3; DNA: TGTGCCAGCGGAGGACTTCTCCAGGGAGATACGCAGTATTTT; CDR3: CASGGLLQGDTQYF
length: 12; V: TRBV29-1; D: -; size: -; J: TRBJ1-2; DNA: TGCAGCGCCGAGGGGGGGGGCCACGGCTACACCTTC; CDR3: CSAEGGGHGYTF
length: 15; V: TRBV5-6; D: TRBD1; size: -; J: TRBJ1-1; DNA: TGTGCCAGCAGCCCCGTCGGACAGGGGGGCACTGAAGCTTTCTTT; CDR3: CASSPVGQGGTEAFF
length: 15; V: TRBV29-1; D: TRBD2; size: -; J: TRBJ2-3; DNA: TGCAGCGTTGAACAGGGTAGCGGGGGGCAAGATACGCAGTATTTT; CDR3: CSVEQGSGGQDTQYF
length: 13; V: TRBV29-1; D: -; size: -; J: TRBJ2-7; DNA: TGCAGCGTCGATGGGGACGGGGGCTACGAGCAGTACTTC; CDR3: CSVDGDGGYEQYF
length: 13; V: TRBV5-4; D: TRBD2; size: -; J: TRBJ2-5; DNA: TGTGCCAGCAGAGCGGGGAGCCAAGAGACCCAGTACTTC; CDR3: CASRAGSQETQYF
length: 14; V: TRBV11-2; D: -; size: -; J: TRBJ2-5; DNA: TGTGCCAGCACCCAGGGTGGATCTCAAGAGACCCAGTACTTC; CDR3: CASTQGGSQETQYF
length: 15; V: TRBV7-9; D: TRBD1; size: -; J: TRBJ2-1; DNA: TGTGCCAGCAGCTTAGCCGGGACAGGGGGCACTGAGCAGTTCTTC; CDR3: CASSLAGTGGTEQFF
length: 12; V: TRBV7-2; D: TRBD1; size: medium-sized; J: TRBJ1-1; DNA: TGTGCCAGCAGCTGGGACAGCACTGAAGCTTTCTTT; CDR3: CASSWDSTEAFF